The rows below give T cell receptor beta chains drawn from one sample of a study of technical replicates of blood from a handful of donors. Some clones are missing from TCRdb's copy, which holds only in-frame ones; the method was immunoSEQ multiplex PCR. There are about 95,000 clones in the sample; approximately 96% occur only once, and roughly 0.33% lies in the top ten. Material for sequencing was T cells isolated from PBMCs. Receptors originate from a human donor in good health. CDR3s include the opening cysteine and the closing phenylalanine or tryptophan. A D gene is named only where the DNA matches it firmly. Size is stated for part of the rows, as once, few or many counts, or as a class when the clone is expanded.

J gene	V gene	D gene	clone size	CDR3 protein	CDR3 DNA
TRBJ2-1	TRBV6-5	.	.	CASSYSSALTGNEQFF	TGTGCCAGCAGTTACTCATCAGCACTGACAGGCAATGAGCAGTTCTTC
TRBJ2-7	TRBV5-1	.	.	CASSGIYEQYF	TGCGCCAGCAGTGGCATCTACGAGCAGTACTTC
TRBJ2-7	TRBV29-1	TRBD1	.	CSVVGQAYEQYF	TGCAGCGTGGTTGGACAGGCCTACGAGCAGTACTTC
TRBJ1-3	TRBV4-1	.	.	CASSLGGINTIYF	TGCGCCAGCAGCCTAGGGGGAATCAACACCATATATTTT
TRBJ2-1	TRBV19	.	.	CASTVWGGNNEQFF	TGTGCCAGTACCGTGTGGGGCGGGAACAATGAGCAGTTCTTC
TRBJ2-3	TRBV7-2	.	.	CASSLATTTVADTQYF	TGTGCCAGCAGCTTAGCTACTACGACAGTCGCAGATACGCAGTATTTT
TRBJ1-2	TRBV30	.	.	CAWYKVGGYTF	TGTGCCTGGTATAAGGTGGGCGGCTACACCTTC
TRBJ2-3	TRBV20-1	.	.	CSARLTDTQYF	TGCAGTGCTCGACTTACAGATACGCAGTATTTT
TRBJ2-5	TRBV4-3	.	.	CASSQDRLSRETQYF	TGCGCCAGCAGCCAAGATCGACTATCGCGGGAGACCCAGTACTTC
TRBJ1-2	TRBV7-9	TRBD1	.	CASSSTSGTVNYGYTF	TGTGCCAGCAGCTCGACGTCCGGGACAGTTAACTATGGCTACACCTTC
TRBJ1-2	TRBV7-2	TRBD1	.	CASSSSRDRGNGYTF	TGTGCCAGCAGCTCATCCCGGGACAGGGGGAATGGCTACACCTTC
TRBJ1-5	TRBV27	TRBD1	.	CASSLDRAKQPQHF	TGTGCCAGCAGTCTGGACAGGGCTAAGCAGCCCCAGCATTTT
TRBJ2-1	TRBV9	.	.	CASSVGAGTHSYNEQFF	TGTGCCAGCAGCGTCGGGGCCGGGACTCACTCCTACAATGAGCAGTTCTTC
TRBJ1-2	TRBV28	.	.	CASSFNGYTF	TGTGCCAGCAGTTTCAATGGCTACACCTTC
TRBJ2-7	TRBV2	TRBD2	.	CASLAGSSYEQYF	TGTGCCAGTCTAGCGGGTAGCTCCTACGAGCAGTACTTC
TRBJ2-3	TRBV4-3	.	.	CASSQDAEDTQYF	TGCGCCAGCAGCCAAGATGCAGAAGATACGCAGTATTTT
TRBJ2-7	TRBV7-9	.	.	CASSSLSGYEQYF	TGTGCCAGCAGCTCCCTAAGCGGTTACGAGCAGTACTTC
TRBJ2-7	TRBV9	TRBD1	once	CASSLTAGGGEQYF	TGTGCCAGCAGCTTAACAGCAGGGGGCGGCGAGCAGTACTTC
TRBJ2-5	TRBV19	TRBD2	.	CASSQSPGGKAETQYF	TGTGCCAGTAGTCAGTCGCCGGGAGGTAAAGCAGAGACCCAGTACTTC
TRBJ1-2	TRBV7-9	.	.	CASSLTGDGGYTF	TGTGCCAGCAGCTTAACGGGAGACGGGGGCTACACCTTC
TRBJ2-3	TRBV10-3	TRBD2	.	CAIRGTSGTDTQYF	TGTGCCATCAGGGGGACTAGCGGCACAGATACGCAGTATTTT
TRBJ1-5	TRBV5-5	TRBD1	.	CASSLTGGPFGNQPQHF	TGTGCCAGCAGTTTGACAGGGGGACCCTTTGGCAATCAGCCCCAGCATTTT
TRBJ2-2	TRBV6-5	.	.	CASSYYRVNPIGELFF	TGTGCCAGCAGTTACTACAGAGTTAATCCCATTGGGGAGCTGTTTTTT
TRBJ2-7	TRBV11-3	TRBD2	.	CASSLLAGEYEQYF	TGTGCCAGCAGCTTACTAGCGGGAGAGTACGAGCAGTACTTC
TRBJ1-3	TRBV19	TRBD1	.	CASTPLDRGGNTIYF	TGTGCCAGTACCCCGTTGGACAGGGGCGGAAACACCATATATTTT
TRBJ2-1	TRBV27	.	.	CASSHSGYNEQFF	TGTGCCAGCAGTCACAGCGGTTACAATGAGCAGTTCTTC
TRBJ1-5	TRBV2	.	few	CASSRDQPQHF	TGTGCCAGCAGTCGGGATCAGCCCCAGCATTTT
TRBJ2-7	TRBV5-4	TRBD2	.	CASSLSGSFVYEQYF	TGTGCCAGCAGCTTGAGCGGGAGTTTTGTGTACGAGCAGTACTTC
TRBJ1-5	TRBV4-1	TRBD1	.	CASSQGTVNQPQHF	TGCGCCAGCAGCCAGGGGACAGTCAATCAGCCCCAGCATTTT
TRBJ2-7	TRBV6-5	TRBD2	once	CASSSGLAFYEQYF	TGTGCCAGCAGTTCGGGACTAGCGTTCTACGAGCAGTACTTC
TRBJ2-5	TRBV7-4	.	.	CASSLPGKETQYF	TGTGCCAGCAGCTTACCCGGGAAAGAGACCCAGTACTTC
TRBJ1-2	TRBV19	.	.	CGTQDYNYGYTF	TGTGGCACCCAGGATTATAACTATGGCTACACCTTC
TRBJ2-2	TRBV5-6	TRBD2	.	CASSLIAGRDYSNIGELFF	TGTGCCAGCAGCTTGATAGCGGGCAGAGACTATTCGAACATCGGGGAGCTGTTTTTT
TRBJ2-3	TRBV15	TRBD1	.	CATNQGASTDTQYF	TGTGCCACCAATCAGGGGGCTAGCACAGATACGCAGTATTTT
TRBJ1-5	TRBV19	.	.	CASSIPGSLNQPQHF	TGTGCCAGTAGTATTCCCGGGAGCCTAAATCAGCCCCAGCATTTT
TRBJ2-1	TRBV9	.	.	CASSVGQINEQFF	TGTGCCAGCAGCGTAGGGCAGATTAATGAGCAGTTCTTC
TRBJ1-3	TRBV10-3	.	.	CAISDKAGLNTIYF	TGTGCCATCAGTGATAAGGCAGGTTTGAACACCATATATTTT
TRBJ2-7	TRBV4-1	.	.	CASSQEQGDISYEQYF	TGCGCCAGCAGCCAAGAACAGGGAGACATCTCCTACGAGCAGTACTTC
TRBJ1-5	TRBV6-6	.	.	CASSTRVDGQPQHF	TGTGCCAGCAGTACCCGGGTAGATGGTCAGCCCCAGCATTTT
TRBJ2-5	TRBV7-2	.	.	CASSLRPRTPEAQYF	TGTGCCAGCAGCTTACGTCCCCGCACTCCGGAGGCCCAGTACTTC
TRBJ2-7	TRBV11-2	TRBD2	.	CASSFFLAGDEQYF	TGTGCCAGCAGCTTTTTCCTAGCGGGAGACGAGCAGTACTTC
TRBJ2-1	TRBV25-1	TRBD1	.	CASSDWGDRGKNEQFF	TGTGCCAGCAGTGATTGGGGGGACAGGGGTAAAAATGAGCAGTTCTTC
TRBJ2-7	TRBV9	.	.	CASSVRAYEQYF	TGTGCCAGCAGCGTAAGAGCTTACGAGCAGTACTTC
TRBJ2-7	TRBV13	.	.	CASSLPWAGTHEQYF	TGTGCCAGCAGCTTACCTTGGGCGGGCACCCACGAGCAGTACTTC
TRBJ2-1	TRBV6-5	.	.	CASSGSFEQFF	TGTGCCAGCAGTGGTAGCTTTGAGCAGTTCTTC
TRBJ2-3	TRBV11-2	.	once	CASSLRGGGIDTQYF	TGTGCCAGCAGCTTAAGAGGGGGAGGGATAGATACGCAGTATTTT
TRBJ2-1	TRBV5-1	.	.	CASSLGGGTYNEQFF	TGCGCCAGCAGCTTGGGAGGCGGGACCTACAATGAGCAGTTCTTC
TRBJ1-3	TRBV12-5	.	.	CASGLGTELRENTIYF	TGTGCTAGTGGTTTGGGGACAGAGCTTAGAGAAAACACCATATATTTT
TRBJ1-2	TRBV18	TRBD1	once	CASSSTGSGYGYTF	TGTGCCAGCTCATCGACAGGGTCAGGGTATGGCTACACCTTC
TRBJ1-2	TRBV19	.	.	CASSNRNGGYTF	TGTGCCAGTAGTAACAGGAACGGTGGCTACACCTTC